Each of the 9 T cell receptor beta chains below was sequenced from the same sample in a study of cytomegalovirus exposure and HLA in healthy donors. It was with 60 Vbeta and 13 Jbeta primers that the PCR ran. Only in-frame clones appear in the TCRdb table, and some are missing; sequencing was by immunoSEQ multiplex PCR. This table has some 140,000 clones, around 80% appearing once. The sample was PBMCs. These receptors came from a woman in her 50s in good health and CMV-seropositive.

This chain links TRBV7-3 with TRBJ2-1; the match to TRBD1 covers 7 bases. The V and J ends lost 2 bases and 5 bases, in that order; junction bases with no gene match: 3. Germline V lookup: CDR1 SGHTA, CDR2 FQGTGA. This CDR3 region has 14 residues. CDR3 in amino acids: CASSLGQANNEQFF. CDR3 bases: TGTGCCAGCAGCTTAGGACAGGCCAACAATGAGCAGTTCTTC.

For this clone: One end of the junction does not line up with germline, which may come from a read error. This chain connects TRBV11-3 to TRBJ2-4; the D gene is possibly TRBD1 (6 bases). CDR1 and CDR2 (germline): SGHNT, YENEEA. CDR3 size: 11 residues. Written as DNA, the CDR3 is TGTGCCAGCGTCCGGTATACTCCGGACAGCTTC. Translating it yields CASVRYTPDSF. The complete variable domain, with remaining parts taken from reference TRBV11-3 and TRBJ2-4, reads EAGVVQSPRYKIIEKKQPVAFWCNPISGHNTLYWYLQNLGQGPELLIRYENEEAVDDSQLPKDRFSAERLKGVDSTLKIQPAELGDSAVYLCASVRYTPDSFGAGTRLSVL.

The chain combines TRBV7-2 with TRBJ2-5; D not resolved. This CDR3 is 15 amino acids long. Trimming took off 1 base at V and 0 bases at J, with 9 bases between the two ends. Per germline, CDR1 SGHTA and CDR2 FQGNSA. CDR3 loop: CASSLGQTYQETQYF. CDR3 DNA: TGTGCCAGCAGCTTAGGACAAACTTACCAAGAGACCCAGTACTTC.

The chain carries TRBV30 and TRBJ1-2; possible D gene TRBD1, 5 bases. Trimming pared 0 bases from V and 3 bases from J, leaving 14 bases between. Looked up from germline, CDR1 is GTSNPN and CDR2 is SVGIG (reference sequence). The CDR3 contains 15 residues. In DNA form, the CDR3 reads TGTGCCTGGAGTGTAATAGGCGGGACGGACTATGGCTACACCTTC. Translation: CAWSVIGGTDYGYTF. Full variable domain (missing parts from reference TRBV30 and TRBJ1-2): SQTIHQWPATLVQPVGSPLSLECTVEGTSNPNLYWYRQAAGRGLQLLFYSVGIGQISSEVPQNLSASRPQDRQFILSSKKLLLSDSGFYLCAWSVIGGTDYGYTFGSGTRLTVV.

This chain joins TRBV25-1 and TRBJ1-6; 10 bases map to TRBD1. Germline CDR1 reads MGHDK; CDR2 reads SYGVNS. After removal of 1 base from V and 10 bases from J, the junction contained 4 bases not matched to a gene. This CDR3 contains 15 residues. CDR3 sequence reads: CASSESGQGSSPLHF. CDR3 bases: TGTGCCAGCAGTGAATCGGGACAGGGGTCCTCACCCCTCCACTTT. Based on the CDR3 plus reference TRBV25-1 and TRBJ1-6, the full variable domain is EADIYQTPRYLVIGTGKKITLECSQTMGHDKMYWYQQDPGMELHLIHYSYGVNSTEKGDLSSESTVSRIRTEHFPLTLESARPSHTSQYLCASSESGQGSSPLHFGNGTRLTVT.

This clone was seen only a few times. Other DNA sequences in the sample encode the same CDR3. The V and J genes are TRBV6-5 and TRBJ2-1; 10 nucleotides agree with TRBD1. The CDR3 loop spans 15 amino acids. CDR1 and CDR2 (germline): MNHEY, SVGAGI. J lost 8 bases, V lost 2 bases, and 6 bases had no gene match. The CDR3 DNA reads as TGTGCCAGCAGTTACAGACCGGGACAGGGGTATGAGCAGTTCTTC. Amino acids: CASSYRPGQGYEQFF.

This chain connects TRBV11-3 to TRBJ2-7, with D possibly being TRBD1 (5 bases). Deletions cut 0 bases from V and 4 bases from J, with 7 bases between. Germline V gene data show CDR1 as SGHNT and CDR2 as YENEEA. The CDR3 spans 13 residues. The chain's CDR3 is CASSLDRAYEQYF. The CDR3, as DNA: TGTGCCAGCAGCTTAGACAGGGCTTACGAGCAGTACTTC.

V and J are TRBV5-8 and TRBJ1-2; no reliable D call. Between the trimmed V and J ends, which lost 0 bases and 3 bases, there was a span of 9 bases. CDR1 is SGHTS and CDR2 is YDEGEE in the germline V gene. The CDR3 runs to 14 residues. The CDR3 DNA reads TGTGCCAGCAGCTTGGGTCCCCTATACTATGGCTACACCTTC. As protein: CASSLGPLYYGYTF.

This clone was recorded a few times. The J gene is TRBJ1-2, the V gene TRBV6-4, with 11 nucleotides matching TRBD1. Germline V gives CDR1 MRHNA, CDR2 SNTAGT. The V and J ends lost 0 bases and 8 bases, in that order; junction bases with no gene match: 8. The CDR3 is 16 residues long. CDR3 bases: TGTGCCAGCAGTGACTCGATTTCGGACAGGGGGCACGGCTACACCTTC. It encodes CASSDSISDRGHGYTF.